This TCR beta chain derives from a study of T cell responses to AZD1222 COVID-19 vaccine. In regard to this clone: Its antigen is undetermined.

Clones were read by immunoSEQ multiplex PCR, and TCRdb kept only the in-frame ones, dropping some. The sample includes some 200,000 clones, 85% to 90% of them seen just once. Per germline, CDR1 MDHEN and CDR2 SYDVKM. The V gene end was trimmed by 5 bases and the J gene end by 9 bases; junction bases not matched to a gene: 12. The CDR3 is made up of 15 amino acids. Findings and caveats of the study: Females made up more of the donors, who were largely white British, and clonal diversity may have come out too low.

The sequence derives from an adult in good health. The J gene is TRBJ2-5, the V gene TRBV28, with 10 bases fitting TRBD1. Sequences were derived from peripheral blood, sampled on day 0 of AZD1222 vaccination. The CDR3 protein is CASSNQGQGNMAQYF. For the CDR3, the DNA is TGTGCCAGCAGTAACCAGGGACAGGGGAATATGGCCCAGTACTTC.